The rows below give T cell receptor beta chains drawn from one sample of a study of CD8 T cells in ankylosing spondylitis. TCRdb fed the 5' RACE reads into MiXCR, producing one record per CDR3 protein. The data hold around 130,000 distinct CDR3 sequences, with around 7% observed a single time. The sequenced sample was blood, either unsorted or a sorted T cell fraction (not recorded which). These receptors came from a male donor with ankylosing spondylitis or in good health (not recorded which). The CDR3 runs from the conserved cysteine through the conserved F or W. A D gene is named only where the DNA matches it firmly. Clone size is stated in some rows and not others, as once, few, many or a class when expanded.

>12|TRBJ1-1|-|TRBV5-1|-
TGCGCCAGCAGCGCTGGGGAGAATGAAGCTTTCTTT
CASSAGENEAFF
>15|TRBJ2-2|-|TRBV5-1|many
TGCGCCAGCAGCTTGGATGGTAGCCCCCCCGGGGAGCTGTTTTTT
CASSLDGSPPGELFF
>17|TRBJ1-5|-|TRBV5-1|-
TGCGCCAGCAGCTTGGGAGCAGGAGGGTTTAGCAATCAGCCCCAGCATTTT
CASSLGAGGFSNQPQHF
>13|TRBJ2-1|-|TRBV28|few
TGTGCCAGCAGTTACCTCAACTCGGGCGAGCAGTTCTTC
CASSYLNSGEQFF
>17|TRBJ1-1|-|TRBV5-8|many
TGTGCCAGCAGCTTGGGGCGATTCGGGGGCCACAACACTGAAGCTTTCTTT
CASSLGRFGGHNTEAFF
>15|TRBJ1-6|-|TRBV2|many
TGTGCCAGCATCTTCGAACAGGGCTATAATTCACCCCTCCACTTT
CASIFEQGYNSPLHF
>15|TRBJ1-1|-|TRBV5-1|many
TGCGCCAGCAGCTTGGCCGGCGCCAGCAACACTGAAGCTTTCTTT
CASSLAGASNTEAFF
>14|TRBJ1-2|TRBD1|TRBV12-5|-
TGTGCTAGTGGTATAGACAGGGCTTCTCGGGGCTACACCTTC
CASGIDRASRGYTF
>15|TRBJ2-1|TRBD1|TRBV6-2/TRBV6-3|many
TGTGCCAGCAGTTACAGTTATGTCCAGGGGGATGAGCAGTTCTTC
CASSYSYVQGDEQFF
>14|TRBJ2-5|-|TRBV12-3/TRBV12-4|many
TGTGCCAGCAGTTTATGGGGGGTCGTGGAGACCCAGTACTTC
CASSLWGVVETQYF
>13|TRBJ1-6|-|TRBV29-1|many
TGCAGCGTTGAAGATGTCCGGGATTTATCCCTCCACTTT
CSVEDVRDLSLHF
>17|TRBJ2-7|-|TRBV28|-
TGTGCCAGCAGTTTTCCCATTACTAGGCCCCCCCCTTACGAGCAGTACTTC
CASSFPITRPPPYEQYF
>14|TRBJ1-2|-|TRBV3-1|many
TGTGCCAGCAGCCAAGGGGTCCTGGTTTATGGCTACACCTTC
CASSQGVLVYGYTF
>14|TRBJ1-1|-|TRBV19|many
TGTGCCAGCCCTCCACCGGGACCCGGGGCTGAAGCTTTCTTT
CASPPPGPGAEAFF
>11|TRBJ2-2|-|TRBV6-6|many
TGTGCCAGCATGAATGACATGGAGCTGTTTTTT
CASMNDMELFF
>16|TRBJ1-2|-|TRBV5-1|many
TGCGCCAGCAGCTTGGCCCGCGGCGTTGGGAGTTATGGCTACACCTTC
CASSLARGVGSYGYTF